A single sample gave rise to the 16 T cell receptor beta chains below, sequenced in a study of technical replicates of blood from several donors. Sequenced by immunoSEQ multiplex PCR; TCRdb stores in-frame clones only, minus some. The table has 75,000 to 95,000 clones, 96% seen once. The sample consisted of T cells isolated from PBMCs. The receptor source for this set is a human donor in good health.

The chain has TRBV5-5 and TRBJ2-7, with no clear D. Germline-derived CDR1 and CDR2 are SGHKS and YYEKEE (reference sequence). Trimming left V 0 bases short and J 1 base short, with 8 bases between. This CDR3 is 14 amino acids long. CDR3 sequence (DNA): TGTGCCAGCAGCTTGGAACTTGCTTCCTACGAGCAGTACTTC. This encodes CASSLELASYEQYF.

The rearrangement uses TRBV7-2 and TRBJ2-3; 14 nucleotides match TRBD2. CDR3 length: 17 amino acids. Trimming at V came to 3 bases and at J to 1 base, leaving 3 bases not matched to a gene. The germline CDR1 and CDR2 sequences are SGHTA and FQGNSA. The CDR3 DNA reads TGTGCCAGCAGCTTTGGACTAGCGGGAGGAGGCACAGATACGCAGTATTTT. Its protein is CASSFGLAGGGTDTQYF. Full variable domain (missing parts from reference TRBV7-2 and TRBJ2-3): GAGVSQSPSNKVTEKGKDVELRCDPISGHTALYWYRQSLGQGLEFLIYFQGNSAPDKSGLPSDRFSAERTGGSVSTLTIQRTQQEDSAVYLCASSFGLAGGGTDTQYFGPGTRLTVL.

The CDR3 reads CASSHQGYEQYF. The CDR3 region has the DNA TGTGCCAGCAGCCACCAGGGATACGAGCAGTACTTC. The chain couples TRBV28 to TRBJ2-7; weak D call: TRBD1 (5 bases). The CDR3 is made up of 12 amino acids. CDR1 is MDHEN and CDR2 is SYDVKM in the germline V gene. V lost 6 bases, J lost 4 bases, and 10 bases lay in between.

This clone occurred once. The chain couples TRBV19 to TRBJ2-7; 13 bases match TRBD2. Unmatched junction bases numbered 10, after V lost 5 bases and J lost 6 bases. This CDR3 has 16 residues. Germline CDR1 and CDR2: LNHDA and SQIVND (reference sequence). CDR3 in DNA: TGTGCCAGTAGTTTAAGGACTAGCGGGAGCGTAGGCGAGCAGTACTTC. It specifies CASSLRTSGSVGEQYF.

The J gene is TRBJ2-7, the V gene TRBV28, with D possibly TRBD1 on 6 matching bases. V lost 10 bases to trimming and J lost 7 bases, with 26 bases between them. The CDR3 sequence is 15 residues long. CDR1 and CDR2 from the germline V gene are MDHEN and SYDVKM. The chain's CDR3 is CANRISRTDVREQYF. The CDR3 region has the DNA TGTGCCAACAGGATTAGTAGGACAGACGTCCGGGAGCAGTACTTC.

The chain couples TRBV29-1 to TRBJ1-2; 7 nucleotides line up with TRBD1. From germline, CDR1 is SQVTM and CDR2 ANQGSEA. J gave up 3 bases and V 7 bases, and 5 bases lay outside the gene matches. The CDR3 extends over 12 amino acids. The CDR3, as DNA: TGCAGCGGGTGGGGGACAGACTATGGCTACACCTTC. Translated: CSGWGTDYGYTF.

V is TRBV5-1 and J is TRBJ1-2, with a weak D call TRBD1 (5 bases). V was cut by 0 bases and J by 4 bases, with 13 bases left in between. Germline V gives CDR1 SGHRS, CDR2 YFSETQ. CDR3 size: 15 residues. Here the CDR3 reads CASSLDPGVGYGYTF. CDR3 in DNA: TGCGCCAGCAGCTTGGATCCGGGGGTGGGCTATGGCTACACCTTC. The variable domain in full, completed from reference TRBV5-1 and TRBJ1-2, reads KAGVTQTPRYLIKTRGQQVTLSCSPISGHRSVSWYQQTPGQGLQFLFEYFSETQRNKGNFPGRFSGRQFSNSRSEMNVSTLELGDSALYLCASSLDPGVGYGYTFGSGTRLTVV.

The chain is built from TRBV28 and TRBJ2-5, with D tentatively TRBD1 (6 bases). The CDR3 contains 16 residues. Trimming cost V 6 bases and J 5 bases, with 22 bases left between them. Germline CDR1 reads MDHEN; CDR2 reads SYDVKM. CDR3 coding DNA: TGTGCCAGCAGCCCCGGACAGTCCAGGCGAGGTGAGACCCAGTACTTC. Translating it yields CASSPGQSRRGETQYF.

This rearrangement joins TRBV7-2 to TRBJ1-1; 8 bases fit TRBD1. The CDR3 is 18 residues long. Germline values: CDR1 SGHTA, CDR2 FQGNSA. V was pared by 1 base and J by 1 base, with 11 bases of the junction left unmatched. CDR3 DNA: TGTGCCAGCAGCTTAGGAGGGCAGGGGGCTGGGAAGAACACTGAAGCTTTCTTT. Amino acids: CASSLGGQGAGKNTEAFF.

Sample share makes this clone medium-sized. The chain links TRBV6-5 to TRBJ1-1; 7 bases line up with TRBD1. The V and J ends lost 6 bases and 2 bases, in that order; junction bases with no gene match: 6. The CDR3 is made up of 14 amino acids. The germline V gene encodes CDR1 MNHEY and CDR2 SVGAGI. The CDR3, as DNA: TGTGCCAGCAGGACCCGACAGGGAAACACTGAAGCTTTCTTT. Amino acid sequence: CASRTRQGNTEAFF.

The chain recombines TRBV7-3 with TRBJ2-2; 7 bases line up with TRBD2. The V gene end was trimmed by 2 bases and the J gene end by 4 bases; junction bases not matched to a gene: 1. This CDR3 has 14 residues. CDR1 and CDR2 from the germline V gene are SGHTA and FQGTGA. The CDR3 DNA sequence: TGTGCCAGCAGCTTAGGGACTACCACCGGGGAGCTGTTTTTT. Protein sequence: CASSLGTTTGELFF.

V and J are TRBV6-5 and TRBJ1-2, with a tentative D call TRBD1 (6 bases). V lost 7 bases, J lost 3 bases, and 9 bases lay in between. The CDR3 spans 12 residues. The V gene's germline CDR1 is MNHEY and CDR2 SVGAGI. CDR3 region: CASIEGDYGYTF. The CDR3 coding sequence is TGTGCCAGCATCGAGGGGGACTATGGCTACACCTTC.

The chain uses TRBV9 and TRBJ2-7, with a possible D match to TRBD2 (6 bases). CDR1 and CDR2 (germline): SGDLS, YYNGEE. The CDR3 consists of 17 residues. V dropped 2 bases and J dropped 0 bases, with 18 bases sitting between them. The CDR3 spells CASSVSIGTFPSYEQYF. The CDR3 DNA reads TGTGCCAGCAGCGTCTCTATCGGGACTTTCCCCTCCTACGAGCAGTACTTC.

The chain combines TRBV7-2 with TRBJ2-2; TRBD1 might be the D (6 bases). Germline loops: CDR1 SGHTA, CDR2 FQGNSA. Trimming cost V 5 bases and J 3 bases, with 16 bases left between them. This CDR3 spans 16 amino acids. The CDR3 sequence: CASSPPGQTYTGELFF. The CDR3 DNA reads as TGTGCCAGCAGCCCTCCTGGACAGACATACACCGGGGAGCTGTTTTTT. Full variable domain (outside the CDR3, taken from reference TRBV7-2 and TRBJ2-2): GAGVSQSPSNKVTEKGKDVELRCDPISGHTALYWYRQSLGQGLEFLIYFQGNSAPDKSGLPSDRFSAERTGGSVSTLTIQRTQQEDSAVYLCASSPPGQTYTGELFFGEGSRLTVL.

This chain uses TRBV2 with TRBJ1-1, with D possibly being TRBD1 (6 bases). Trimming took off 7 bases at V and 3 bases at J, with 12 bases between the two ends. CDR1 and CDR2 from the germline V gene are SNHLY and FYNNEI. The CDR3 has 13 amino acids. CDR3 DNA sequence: TGTGCCAGCACGAAGTACAGGGACACTGAAGCTTTCTTT. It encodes CASTKYRDTEAFF. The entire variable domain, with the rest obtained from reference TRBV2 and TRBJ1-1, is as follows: EPEVTQTPSHQVTQMGQEVILRCVPISNHLYFYWYRQILGQKVEFLVSFYNNEISEKSEIFDDQFSVERPDGSNFTLKIRSTKLEDSAMYFCASTKYRDTEAFFGQGTRLTVV.

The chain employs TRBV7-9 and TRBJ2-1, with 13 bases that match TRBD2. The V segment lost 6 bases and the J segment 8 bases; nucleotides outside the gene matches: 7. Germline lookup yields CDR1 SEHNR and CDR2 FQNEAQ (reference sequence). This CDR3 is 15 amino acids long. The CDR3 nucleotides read TGTGCCAGCAGACCCTGGACTAGCGGGAGCGATGAGCAGTTCTTC. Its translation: CASRPWTSGSDEQFF.